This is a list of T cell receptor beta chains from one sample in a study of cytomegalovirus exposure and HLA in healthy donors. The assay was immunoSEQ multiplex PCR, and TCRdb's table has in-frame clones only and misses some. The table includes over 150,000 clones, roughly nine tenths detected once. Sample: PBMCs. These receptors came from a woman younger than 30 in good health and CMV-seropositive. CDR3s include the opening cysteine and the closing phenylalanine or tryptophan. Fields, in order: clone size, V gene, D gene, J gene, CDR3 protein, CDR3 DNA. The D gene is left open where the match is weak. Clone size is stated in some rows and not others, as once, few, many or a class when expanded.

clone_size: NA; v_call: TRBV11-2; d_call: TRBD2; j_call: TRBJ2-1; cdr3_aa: CASRPTSGSFRYNEQFF; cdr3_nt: TGTGCCAGCAGGCCGACTAGCGGGAGCTTCCGCTACAATGAGCAGTTCTTC
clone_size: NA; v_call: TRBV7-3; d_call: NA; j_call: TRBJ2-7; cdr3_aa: CASSLGPVNEQYF; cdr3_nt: TGTGCCAGCAGCTTAGGGCCCGTTAACGAGCAGTACTTC
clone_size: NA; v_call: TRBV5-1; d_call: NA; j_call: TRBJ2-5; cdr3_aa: CASSLSGQSEETQYF; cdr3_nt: TGCGCCAGCAGCTTGTCCGGTCAGAGCGAAGAGACCCAGTACTTC
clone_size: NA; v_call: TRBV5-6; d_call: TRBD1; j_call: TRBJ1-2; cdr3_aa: CASSIGTGRAFGYTF; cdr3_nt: TGTGCCAGCAGCATAGGGACAGGGAGGGCGTTTGGCTACACCTTC
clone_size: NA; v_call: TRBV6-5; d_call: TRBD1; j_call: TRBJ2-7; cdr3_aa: CATRQGVYEQYF; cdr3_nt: TGTGCCACCCGACAGGGGGTTTACGAGCAGTACTTC
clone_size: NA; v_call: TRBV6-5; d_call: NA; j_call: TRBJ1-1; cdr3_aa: CASSPRSNTEAFF; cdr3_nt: TGTGCCAGCAGCCCCAGATCGAACACTGAAGCTTTCTTT
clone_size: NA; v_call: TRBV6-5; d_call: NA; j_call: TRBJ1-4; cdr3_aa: CASSYSRGGANEKLFF; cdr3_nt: TGTGCCAGCAGTTACTCGAGGGGAGGGGCTAATGAAAAACTGTTTTTT
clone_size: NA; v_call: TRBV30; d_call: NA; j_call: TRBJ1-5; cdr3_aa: CAWSEHSNQPQHF; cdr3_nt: TGTGCCTGGAGTGAACATAGCAATCAGCCCCAGCATTTT
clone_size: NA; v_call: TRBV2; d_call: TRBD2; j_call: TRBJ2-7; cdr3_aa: CASSVGLAGGGEQYF; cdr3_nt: TGTGCCAGCAGTGTAGGGCTAGCGGGAGGGGGCGAGCAGTACTTC
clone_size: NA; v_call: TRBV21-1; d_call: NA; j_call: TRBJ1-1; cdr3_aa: CASSTRRGGGTEAFF; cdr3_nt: TGTGCCAGCAGCACCCGACGGGGAGGGGGGACTGAAGCTTTCTTT
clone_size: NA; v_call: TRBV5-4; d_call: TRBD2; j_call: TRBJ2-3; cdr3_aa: CAIKLTSGGGTDTQYF; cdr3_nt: TGTGCCATCAAGCTTACTAGCGGTGGGGGCACAGATACGCAGTATTTT
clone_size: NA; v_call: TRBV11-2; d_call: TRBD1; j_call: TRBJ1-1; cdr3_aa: CASSLQGVNTEAFF; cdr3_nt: TGTGCCAGCAGCTTACAGGGGGTGAACACTGAAGCTTTCTTT
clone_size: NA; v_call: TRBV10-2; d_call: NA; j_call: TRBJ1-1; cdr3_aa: CASSAPEGRAFF; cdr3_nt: TGCGCCAGCAGTGCCCCCGAGGGGAGGGCTTTCTTT
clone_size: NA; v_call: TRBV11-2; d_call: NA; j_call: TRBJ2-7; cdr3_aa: CASSLYLGEGVEQYF; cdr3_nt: TGTGCCAGCAGCTTATACCTGGGCGAGGGAGTCGAGCAGTACTTC
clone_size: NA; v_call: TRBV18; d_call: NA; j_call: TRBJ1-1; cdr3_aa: CASSDGTEAFF; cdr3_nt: TGTGCCAGCTCCGACGGGACTGAAGCTTTCTTT
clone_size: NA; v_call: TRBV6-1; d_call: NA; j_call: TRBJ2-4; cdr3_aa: CASKTGIAKNIQYF; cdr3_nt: TGTGCCAGCAAAACAGGGATAGCCAAAAACATTCAGTACTTC
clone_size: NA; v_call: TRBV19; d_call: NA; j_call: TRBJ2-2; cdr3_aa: CASTPDSTGELFF; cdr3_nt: TGTGCCAGTACCCCCGACAGCACCGGGGAGCTGTTTTTT
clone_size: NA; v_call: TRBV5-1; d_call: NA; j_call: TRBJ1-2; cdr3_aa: CASSLADYGYTF; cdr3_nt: TGCGCCAGCAGCTTGGCGGACTATGGCTACACCTTC
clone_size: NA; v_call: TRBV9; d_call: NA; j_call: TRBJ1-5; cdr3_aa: CASAPTGDSNQPQHF; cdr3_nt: TGTGCCAGCGCACCCACGGGGGACAGCAATCAGCCCCAGCATTTT
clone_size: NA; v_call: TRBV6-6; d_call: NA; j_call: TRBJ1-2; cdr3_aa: CASSSLTEFYGYTF; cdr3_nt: TGTGCCAGCAGTTCGCTGACAGAGTTTTACGGCTACACCTTC
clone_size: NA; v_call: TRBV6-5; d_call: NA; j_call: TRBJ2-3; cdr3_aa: CASRSGDTQYF; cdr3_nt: TGTGCCAGCAGGTCAGGGGATACGCAGTATTTT
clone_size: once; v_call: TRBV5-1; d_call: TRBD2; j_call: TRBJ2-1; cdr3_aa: CASSRTSGSYNEQFF; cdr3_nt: TGCGCCAGCAGCCGGACTAGCGGGTCCTACAATGAGCAGTTCTTC
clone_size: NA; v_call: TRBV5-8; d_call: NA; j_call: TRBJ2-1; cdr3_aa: CASSLRGNSYNEQFF; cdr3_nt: TGTGCCAGCAGCTTGCGCGGGAACTCCTACAATGAGCAGTTCTTC
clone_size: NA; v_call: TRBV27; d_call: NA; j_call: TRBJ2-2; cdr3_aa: CASSLGPSLTGELFF; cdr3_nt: TGTGCCAGCAGTTTAGGTCCTAGCCTAACCGGGGAGCTGTTTTTT
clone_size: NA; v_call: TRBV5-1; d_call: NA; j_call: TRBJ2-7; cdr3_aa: CASSLGLTSNRYEQYF; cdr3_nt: TGCGCCAGCAGCTTGGGTCTTACTAGTAATCGCTACGAGCAGTACTTC
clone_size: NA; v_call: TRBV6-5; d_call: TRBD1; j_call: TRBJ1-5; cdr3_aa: CASGTGDQPQHF; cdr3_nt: TGTGCCAGCGGGACAGGGGATCAGCCCCAGCATTTT
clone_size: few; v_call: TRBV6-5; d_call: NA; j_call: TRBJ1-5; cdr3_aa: CASRKQGYSNQPQHF; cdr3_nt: TGTGCCAGCAGAAAACAGGGTTATAGCAATCAGCCCCAGCATTTT
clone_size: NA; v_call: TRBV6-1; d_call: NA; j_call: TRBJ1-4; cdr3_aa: CASAPSGVFNEKLFF; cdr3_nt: TGTGCCAGCGCACCCTCCGGGGTGTTTAATGAAAAACTGTTTTTT
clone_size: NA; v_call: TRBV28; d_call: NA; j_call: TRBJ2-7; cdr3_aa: CASTLGAYEQYF; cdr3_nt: TGTGCCAGCACCTTGGGGGCGTACGAGCAGTACTTC
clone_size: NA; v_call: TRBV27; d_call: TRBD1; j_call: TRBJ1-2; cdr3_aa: CASSLFRPGGINYGYTF; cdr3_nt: TGTGCCAGCAGTTTATTCCGTCCAGGGGGCATCAATTATGGCTACACCTTC
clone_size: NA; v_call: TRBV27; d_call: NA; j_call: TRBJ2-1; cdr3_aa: CASSFGGSHNEQFF; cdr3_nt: TGTGCCAGCAGTTTCGGGGGATCCCATAATGAGCAGTTCTTC
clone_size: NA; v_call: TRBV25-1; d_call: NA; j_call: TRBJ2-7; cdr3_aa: CASSLNYEQYF; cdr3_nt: TGTGCCAGCAGTTTAAACTACGAGCAGTACTTC
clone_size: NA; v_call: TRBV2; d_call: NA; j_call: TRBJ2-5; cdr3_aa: CASSAGSKETQYF; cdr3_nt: TGTGCCAGCAGTGCTGGCAGTAAAGAGACCCAGTACTTC
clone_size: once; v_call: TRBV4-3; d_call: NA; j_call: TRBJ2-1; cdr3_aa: CASSQRIFSYNEQFF; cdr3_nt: TGCGCCAGCAGCCAGAGGATTTTCTCCTACAATGAGCAGTTCTTC
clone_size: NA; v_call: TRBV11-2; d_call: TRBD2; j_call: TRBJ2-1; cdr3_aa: CASSPKVAGDNEQFF; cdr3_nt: TGTGCCAGCAGTCCTAAGGTAGCGGGGGACAATGAGCAGTTCTTC
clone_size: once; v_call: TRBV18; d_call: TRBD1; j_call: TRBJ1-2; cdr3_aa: CASSPGQGASGYTF; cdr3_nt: TGTGCCAGCTCACCTGGGCAGGGGGCAAGTGGCTACACCTTC
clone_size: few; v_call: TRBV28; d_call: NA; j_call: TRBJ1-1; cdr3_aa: CASSAGKLNTEAFF; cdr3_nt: TGTGCCAGCAGTGCCGGGAAATTGAACACTGAAGCTTTCTTT
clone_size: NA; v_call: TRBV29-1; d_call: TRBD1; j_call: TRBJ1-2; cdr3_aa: CSVDYTGDYGYTF; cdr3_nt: TGCAGCGTTGATTATACAGGGGACTATGGCTACACCTTC
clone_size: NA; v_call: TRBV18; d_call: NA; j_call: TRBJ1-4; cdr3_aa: CASHTSGREKLFF; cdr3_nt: TGTGCCAGCCACACGTCGGGGAGGGAAAAACTGTTTTTT
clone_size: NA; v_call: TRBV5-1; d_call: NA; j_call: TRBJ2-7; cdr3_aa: CASSLARLPYEQYF; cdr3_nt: TGCGCCAGCAGCTTGGCCAGGCTTCCCTACGAGCAGTACTTC
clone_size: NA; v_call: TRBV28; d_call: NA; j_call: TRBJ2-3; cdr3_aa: CASNLASTDTQYF; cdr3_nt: TGTGCCAGCAATTTGGCCAGCACAGATACGCAGTATTTT
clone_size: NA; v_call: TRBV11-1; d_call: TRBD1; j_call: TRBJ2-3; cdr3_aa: CASSQDPVGQGWADTQYF; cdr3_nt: TGTGCCAGCAGCCAAGACCCGGTTGGACAGGGGTGGGCAGATACGCAGTATTTT
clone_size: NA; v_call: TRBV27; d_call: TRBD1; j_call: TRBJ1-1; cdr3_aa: CASSLSITGADTEAFF; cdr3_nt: TGTGCCAGCAGTTTATCAATTACAGGGGCTGACACTGAAGCTTTCTTT
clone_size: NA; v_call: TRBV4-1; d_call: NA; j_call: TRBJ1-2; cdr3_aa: CASSQGEGGDLYGYTF; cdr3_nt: TGCGCCAGCAGCCAAGGGGAGGGCGGAGACCTCTATGGCTACACCTTC
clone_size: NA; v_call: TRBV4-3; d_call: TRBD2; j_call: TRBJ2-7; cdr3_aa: CASSQDEGGGSYEQYF; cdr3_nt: TGCGCCAGCAGCCAAGACGAGGGCGGGGGGTCCTACGAGCAGTACTTC
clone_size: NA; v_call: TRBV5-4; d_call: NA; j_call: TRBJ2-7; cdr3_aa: CASSLGGGTTFYEQYF; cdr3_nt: TGTGCCAGCAGCTTGGGAGGGGGGACTACTTTCTACGAGCAGTACTTC
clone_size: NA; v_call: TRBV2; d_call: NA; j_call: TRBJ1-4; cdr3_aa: CASTMTRLSTNEKLFF; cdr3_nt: TGTGCCAGCACCATGACGCGGCTCTCAACTAATGAAAAACTGTTTTTT
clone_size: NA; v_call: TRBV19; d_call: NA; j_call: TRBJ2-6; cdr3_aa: CASNLRSGANVLTF; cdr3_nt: TGTGCCAGTAACCTGAGGTCTGGGGCCAACGTCCTGACTTTC
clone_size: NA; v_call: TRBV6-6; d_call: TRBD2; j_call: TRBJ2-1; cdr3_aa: CASSLPRTSINEQFF; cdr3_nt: TGTGCCAGCAGTCTCCCCCGGACTAGCATCAATGAGCAGTTCTTC
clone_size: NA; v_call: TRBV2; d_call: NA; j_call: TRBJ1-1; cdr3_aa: CASSEALRGREAFF; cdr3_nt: TGTGCCAGCAGTGAAGCGCTTCGAGGGAGGGAGGCTTTCTTT
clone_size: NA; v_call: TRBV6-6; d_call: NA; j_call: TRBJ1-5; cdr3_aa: CASNIGASNQPQHF; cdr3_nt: TGTGCCAGCAATATTGGGGCTAGCAATCAGCCCCAGCATTTT
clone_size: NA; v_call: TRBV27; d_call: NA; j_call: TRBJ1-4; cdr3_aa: CASSSRRGEKLFF; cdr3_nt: TGTGCCAGCAGCTCCCGCCGGGGGGAAAAACTGTTTTTT